Listed here is a single T cell receptor (beta chain). Its antigen is unknown. The data were taken from a study of immune evolution from preneoplasia to lung adenocarcinoma. Study details: HLA loss of heterozygosity: 7% AIS, less than 18% MIA, roughly 35% ADC, none AAH. The study, taken as a whole, reports: Normal lung had highest clonality; later lesions appeared denser, more diverse.

Profiled with immunoSEQ multiplex PCR; TCRdb holds only in-frame clones, not every one. The sample has 9,500 to 15,000 clones; more than 75% are singletons. Trimming cost V 0 bases and J 7 bases, with 7 bases left between them. Germline V gives CDR1 LGHNA, CDR2 YNFKEQ. This CDR3 comprises 13 residues. This chain uses TRBV4-2 with TRBJ2-1; no clear D gene. The sample consisted of FFPE tissue from an adenomatous hyperplasia lung lesion. The subset denotes: atypical adenomatous hyperplasia (AAH), lung preneoplasia. This TCR was recovered from a person between 50 and 69 years old with lung adenocarcinoma. CDR3 residues: CASSQERLNEQFF. DNA for the CDR3: TGTGCCAGCAGCCAAGAAAGATTGAATGAGCAGTTCTTC.